One sample yielded the 31 T cell receptor beta chains listed below, sequenced in a study of human T cells and chemical hapten exposure. MiXCR, run by TCRdb on the RACE reads, gives a single entry per CDR3 protein. Here the sample spans 150,000 to 200,000 distinct CDR3 sequences, 13% to 15% being singletons. Regarding time point: patch test 1, 2 weeks after DPC sensitization. Treatment specified: therapeutic diphenylcyclopropenone sensitization with weekly scalp DPC. The sample was whole blood, taken in connection with sensitization to the hapten diphenylcyclopropenone (DPC). The receptors here all came from a woman aged 25 to 45 with alopecia areata. Some clones in this sample may be carry-over from other donors' samples.

The gene calls are TRBV5-4 and TRBJ2-5, with TRBD2 matching over 10 bases. CDR1 is SGHNT, CDR2 YYREEE, per germline (reference sequence). The CDR3 length is 16 residues. Unmatched junction bases numbered 7, after V lost 2 bases and J lost 3 bases. CDR3 in amino acids: CASSLPGLAVEETQYF. The DNA for the CDR3 is TGTGCCAGCAGCTTACCCGGACTAGCGGTCGAAGAGACCCAGTACTTC.

This clonotype was seen only a few times. The chain carries TRBV19 and TRBJ2-6; D possibly corresponds to TRBD1 (6 bases). Germline CDR1 is LNHDA and CDR2 is SQIVND (reference sequence). Trimming left V 6 bases short and J 2 bases short, with 11 bases between. The CDR3 sequence is 15 residues long. CDR3 nucleotides: TGTGCCAGTAGCTCCAGGGGAGCTGGGGCCAACGTCCTGACTTTC. Its translation: CASSSRGAGANVLTF.

The genes are TRBV7-2 and TRBJ2-1; D is perhaps TRBD2 (5 bases). The CDR3 is 16 amino acids. V was trimmed by 2 bases and J by 2 bases, leaving 13 bases between them. The germline V gene encodes CDR1 SGHTA and CDR2 FQGNSA. CDR3 coding DNA: TGTGCCAGCAGCTTATTGCCCCGTAGCGCCTACAATGAGCAGTTCTTC. Protein sequence: CASSLLPRSAYNEQFF.

The CDR3 coding sequence is TGTGCCAGCAGTCAGGGGGCGGGGAAGACCCAGTACTTC. Translating it yields CASSQGAGKTQYF. The rearrangement links TRBV7-8 to TRBJ2-5; 8 positions match TRBD1. Losses at the gene ends were 6 bases for V and 6 bases for J; bases not matched to a gene: 6. The CDR3 is made up of 13 amino acids. Germline V lookup: CDR1 SGHVS, CDR2 FQNEAQ.

The chain employs TRBV11-2 and TRBJ2-1, with D perhaps being TRBD1 or TRBD2 (5 bases each). Germline loops: CDR1 SGHAT, CDR2 FQNNGV. The ends were cut back, 3 bases at V and 9 bases at J, with 18 bases in the middle. This CDR3 has 15 residues. The CDR3 protein is CASSLRGGPGGEQFF. CDR3 bases: TGTGCCAGCAGCTTGAGGGGCGGGCCGGGCGGTGAGCAGTTCTTC. The full variable domain, rest sourced from reference TRBV11-2 and TRBJ2-1, is EAGVAQSPRYKIIEKRQSVAFWCNPISGHATLYWYQQILGQGPKLLIQFQNNGVVDDSQLPKDRFSAERLKGVDSTLKIQPAKLEDSAVYLCASSLRGGPGGEQFFGPGTRLTVL.

Turning to this clonotype: The CDR3 ends on some other residue instead of the conserved phenylalanine or tryptophan, so this is likely a read error. The genes are TRBV27 and TRBJ2-7; 11 bases line up with TRBD2. CDR1 MNHEY and CDR2 SMNVEV come from the germline V gene (reference sequence). CDR3 length: 15 residues. V was pared by 6 bases and J by 7 bases, with 11 bases of the junction left unmatched. The CDR3 loop reads CASRSGLAGGREQYL. Written as DNA, the CDR3 is TGTGCCAGCAGATCAGGGCTAGCGGGGGGCCGAGAGCAGTACTTA.

This clonotype was counted between two and nine times. V usage is TRBV7-3 and J usage is TRBJ2-5; 7 bases match TRBD1. V lost 1 base to trimming and J lost 1 base; unmatched junction nucleotides: 6. CDR1 and CDR2 (germline): SGHTA, FQGTGA. The CDR3 runs to 16 residues. The DNA for the CDR3 is TGTGCCAGCAGCTTAAGATTTGCAGGGGGCCAAGAGACCCAGTACTTC. Translating it yields CASSLRFAGGQETQYF.

This rearrangement joins TRBV18 to TRBJ2-5, with 8 bases identical to TRBD2. Germline V gene data show CDR1 as KGHSH and CDR2 as LQKENI. The CDR3 is 15 residues long. V shed 1 base and J 1 base; nucleotides not matched to a gene: 2. The CDR3 loop reads CASSPQAGGQETQYF. The CDR3 nucleotides are TGTGCCAGCTCACCACAGGCGGGAGGCCAAGAGACCCAGTACTTC.

CDR3 residues: CSARDWITAETQYF. CDR3 nucleotide sequence: TGCAGTGCTAGAGATTGGATTACTGCGGAGACCCAGTACTTC. The genes are TRBV20-1 and TRBJ2-5; D gene ambiguous. This CDR3 has 14 amino acids. Germline loops: CDR1 DFQATT, CDR2 SNEGSKA (reference sequence). The V end lost 0 bases, the J end lost 5 bases, and 13 bases lay between the germline ends.

The V gene is TRBV20-1, the J gene TRBJ1-6; D not certain. The CDR3 loop spans 14 amino acids. Trimming cost V 1 base and J 12 bases, with 16 bases left between them. Germline CDR1 reads DFQATT; CDR2 reads SNEGSKA (reference sequence). CDR3 protein: CSARGGGLDGPLHF. CDR3 DNA: TGCAGTGCTAGAGGAGGAGGGTTGGACGGACCCCTCCACTTT.

This sequence joins TRBV7-9 and TRBJ2-1; unclear D gene. The CDR3 totals 16 residues. Trimming removed 1 base from V and 4 bases from J, with 14 bases in between. Germline V gene lookup returns CDR1 SEHNR and CDR2 FQNEAQ (reference sequence). This chain's CDR3 is CASSLGLGETYNEQFF. CDR3 in DNA: TGTGCCAGCAGCTTAGGGCTTGGTGAGACTTACAATGAGCAGTTCTTC. The full variable domain, its missing parts supplied by reference TRBV7-9 and TRBJ2-1, is DTGVSQNPRHKITKRGQNVTFRCDPISEHNRLYWYRQTLGQGPEFLTYFQNEAQLEKSRLLSDRFSAERPKGSFSTLEIQRTEQGDSAMYLCASSLGLGETYNEQFFGPGTRLTVL.

This clonotype was observed a few times. One end of the junction fails to match germline, which may point to a read error. This chain links TRBV11-2 with TRBJ2-2; possibly TRBD2 for D (6 bases). This CDR3 has 14 residues. In germline, CDR1 is SGHAT, CDR2 FQNNGV. The DNA for the CDR3 is TGTGCCAGCAACTTACCCGGAGGGACCGGGGAGCTGTTTTTT. Translating gives CASNLPGGTGELFF. Full variable domain (outside the CDR3, taken from reference TRBV11-2 and TRBJ2-2): EAGVAQSPRYKIIEKRQSVAFWCNPISGHATLYWYQQILGQGPKLLIQFQNNGVVDDSQLPKDRFSAERLKGVDSTLKIQPAKLEDSAVYLCASNLPGGTGELFFGEGSRLTVL.

This clonotype was detected a few times. V usage is TRBV11-2 and J usage is TRBJ2-2; 8 positions match TRBD2. Germline loops: CDR1 SGHAT, CDR2 FQNNGV. Trimming removed 5 bases from V and 5 bases from J; junction bases left unmatched: 7. The CDR3 is 15 amino acids. In DNA, the CDR3 is TGTGCCAGCAGCCCGGGAGGGGGATGGACCGGGGAGCTGTTTTTT. Protein sequence: CASSPGGGWTGELFF.

This clonotype has more than one count but fewer than ten. The chain recombines TRBV12-3 or TRBV12-4 with TRBJ2-3, with D possibly TRBD1 on 6 matching bases. The CDR3 consists of 15 residues. Trimming pared 5 bases from V and 3 bases from J, leaving 15 bases between. The CDR3 bases are TGTGCCAGCAGTGCAACCCCCAGGGGAACAGATACGCAGTATTTT. Translation: CASSATPRGTDTQYF.

V usage is TRBV12-3 or TRBV12-4 and J usage is TRBJ1-6, with 7 positions matching TRBD1. Trimming took 5 bases from V and 10 from J; bases not matched to a gene: 11. This CDR3 is built from 15 residues. The CDR3 DNA follows: TGTGCCAGCAGTGAAAACAGGGGAGGGAGGTCACCCCTCCACTTT. Translation: CASSENRGGRSPLHF.

The chain joins TRBV28 to TRBJ1-5; D remains ambiguous. This CDR3 spans 11 amino acids. V was pared by 5 bases and J by 3 bases, with 2 bases between. Germline V CDR1 and CDR2: MDHEN, SYDVKM. As DNA, the CDR3 is TGTGCCAGCAGTCCCAATCAGCCCCAGCATTTT. As protein: CASSPNQPQHF.

The chain has TRBV29-1 and TRBJ2-5, with a possible D match to TRBD2 (5 bases). V gave up 0 bases and J gave up 3 bases, with 11 bases separating them. The CDR3 length is 14 residues. Germline-derived CDR1 and CDR2 are SQVTM and ANQGSEA. Here the CDR3 reads CSVEDWTLKETQYF. Here the CDR3 DNA reads TGCAGCGTTGAAGATTGGACTTTAAAAGAGACCCAGTACTTC.

This clonotype has ten or more counts. The V and J genes are TRBV24-1 and TRBJ2-1, with 10 bases fitting TRBD2. Trimming at V came to 4 bases and at J to 10 bases, leaving 12 bases not matched to a gene. The germline gives CDR1 KGHDR, CDR2 SFDVKD. CDR3 length: 16 residues. The CDR3 region has the DNA TGTGCCACCAGTGACCAAGCAGCGGGAGGGGTTTGGGAGCAGTTCTTC. It encodes CATSDQAAGGVWEQFF.

This rearrangement joins TRBV4-1 to TRBJ1-1, with no clear D. V was trimmed by 1 base and J by 0 bases, leaving 6 bases between them. The CDR3 length is 14 residues. Germline CDR1 MGHRA, CDR2 YSYEKL. This chain's CDR3 is CASSQAMMNTEAFF. The CDR3 DNA reads as TGCGCCAGCAGCCAAGCAATGATGAACACTGAAGCTTTCTTT.

This clonotype has a handful of counts. The CDR3 protein is CASSQLAGTGELFF. In DNA, the CDR3 is TGCGCCAGCAGCCAACTAGCGGGAACCGGGGAGCTGTTTTTT. The chain recombines TRBV4-3 with TRBJ2-2; 9 bases are shared with TRBD2. V was pared by 2 bases and J by 5 bases, with 0 bases of the junction left unmatched. This CDR3 spans 14 amino acids. Germline V gene data show CDR1 as LGHNA and CDR2 as YSLEER.

This clonotype was seen repeatedly, ten times or more. This chain's CDR3 is CASSSAQGRNQPQHF. The CDR3 DNA follows: TGTGCCAGCTCATCTGCACAGGGACGAAATCAGCCCCAGCATTTT. The rearrangement links TRBV18 to TRBJ1-5, with a tentative D call TRBD1 (6 bases). CDR1 is KGHSH and CDR2 is LQKENI in the germline V gene. The CDR3 is 15 amino acids. V lost 5 bases and J 4 bases, leaving 15 bases between the germline ends.

The V and J genes are TRBV29-1 and TRBJ1-4; D is uncertain. The CDR3 runs 12 residues. Germline CDR1 SQVTM, CDR2 ANQGSEA. V shed 6 bases and J shed 8 bases, with 13 bases lying between them. The CDR3 DNA reads as TGCAGCGTAGGCGTTAGAAACGAAAAACTGTTTTTT. It codes for CSVGVRNEKLFF.

The table lists this clonotype with many counts. V usage is TRBV4-1 and J usage is TRBJ2-4, with a tentative D call TRBD2 (6 bases). Trimming took 2 bases from V and 4 from J, leaving 15 bases between them. The CDR3 contains 16 residues. Germline CDR1 is MGHRA and CDR2 is YSYEKL. CDR3 loop: CASSQRPGLEKNIQYF. Written as DNA, the CDR3 is TGCGCCAGCAGCCAACGACCGGGACTGGAAAAAAACATTCAGTACTTC.

This chain links TRBV6-1 with TRBJ1-4; TRBD1 matches at 7 bases. The V segment lost 6 bases and the J segment 3 bases; nucleotides outside the gene matches: 4. This CDR3 spans 14 amino acids. Germline V gene data show CDR1 as MNHNS and CDR2 as SASEGT. As DNA, the CDR3 is TGTGCCAGCAGGAAGGGGACAGCTAATGAAAAACTGTTTTTT. Its protein product is CASRKGTANEKLFF.

The gene calls are TRBV5-4 and TRBJ2-2, with 12 bases lining up with TRBD2. Trimming cost V 2 bases and J 0 bases; bases outside gene matches: 2. Germline values: CDR1 SGHNT, CDR2 YYREEE (reference sequence). This CDR3 comprises 17 residues. The CDR3 region is CASSFLAGGPNTGELFF. CDR3 nucleotide sequence: TGTGCCAGCAGCTTCCTAGCGGGGGGGCCGAACACCGGGGAGCTGTTTTTT.

The genes are TRBV29-1 and TRBJ1-1, with 9 bases fitting TRBD1. Germline CDR1 SQVTM, CDR2 ANQGSEA. V was pared by 7 bases and J by 1 base, with 4 bases of the junction left unmatched. The CDR3 is made up of 13 amino acids. CDR3 region: CSGRGQGNTEAFF. Written as DNA, the CDR3 is TGCAGCGGGCGGGGACAGGGGAACACTGAAGCTTTCTTT.

V gene TRBV7-3 combines with J gene TRBJ2-5; D is possibly TRBD1 or TRBD2 (5 bases each). The germline CDR1 and CDR2 sequences are SGHTA and FQGTGA. The CDR3 extends over 14 amino acids. V was shortened by 5 bases and J by 7 bases, with 17 bases between the two germline ends. DNA of the CDR3: TGTGCCAGCAGCCTCGACGGGGCCCGGGGGACCCAGTACTTC. This encodes CASSLDGARGTQYF.

This chain connects TRBV18 to TRBJ2-7; maybe TRBD1 (6 bases). The V end lost 2 bases, the J end lost 5 bases, and 13 bases lay between the germline ends. This CDR3 is built from 14 residues. Germline CDR1 and CDR2: KGHSH and LQKENI. The CDR3 is CASSPSTGTDEQYF. The CDR3 nucleotides are TGTGCCAGCTCACCATCTACAGGGACCGACGAGCAGTACTTC.

The rearrangement links TRBV12-3 or TRBV12-4 to TRBJ2-1, with TRBD2 identical over 10 bases. This CDR3 is 13 amino acids long. The V and J ends lost 10 bases and 6 bases, in that order; junction bases with no gene match: 6. The CDR3 DNA follows: TGTGCCAACCGACTAGCGGGTCTCAATGAGCAGTTCTTC. Amino acid sequence: CANRLAGLNEQFF.

This clonotype has a handful of counts. The rearrangement links TRBV5-5 to TRBJ1-6; 7 positions agree with TRBD1. CDR1 and CDR2 (germline): SGHKS, YYEKEE (reference sequence). The CDR3 covers 15 residues. With V trimmed by 4 bases and J by 8 bases, 9 bases remained unmatched. The CDR3 DNA reads as TGTGCCAGCAGCCGAGAGACAGGGCGGGATTCACCCCTCCACTTT. Translation: CASSRETGRDSPLHF. The full variable domain, completed using reference TRBV5-5 and TRBJ1-6, is DAGVTQSPTHLIKTRGQQVTLRCSPISGHKSVSWYQQVLGQGPQFIFQYYEKEERGRGNFPDRFSARQFPNYSSELNVNALLLGDSALYLCASSRETGRDSPLHFGNGTRLTVT.

As regards this clonotype: At one end, the junction sequence differs from germline, possibly due to a read error. V gene TRBV3-1 combines with J gene TRBJ1-1; D is unclear. Looked up from germline, CDR1 is LGHDT and CDR2 is YNNKEL (reference sequence). The CDR3 covers 13 residues. The CDR3 DNA is TGTGCCAGCAGCCCTGAGGCCCTATCTGACGCTTTCTTT. It encodes CASSPEALSDAFF.